This TCR beta chain was observed in a study of T cell responses to AZD1222 COVID-19 vaccine (dated by TCRdb to the early 2020s). Broadly, across the study: A total of under 250 trial participants underwent TCR sequencing, of whom approximately 200 had received two doses of AZD1222 and about 26 had received two doses of the MenACWY control vaccine. Trial participants were enrolled into age subgroups of 18-55, 56-69 and 70-plus years, which contained about 150, 28 and 57 TCR-sequenced participants, respectively. What the work shows at the level of the full study, not this receptor alone: Conclusions about previously exposed vaccinees were limited because only six or seven AZD1222 recipients were SARS-CoV-2 seropositive at baseline. The vaccine-associated CD4 TCRs covered the entire spike protein, and the dominant responses fell in regions 160-218 and 743-854. Participants were mostly white British, with more females than males. The authors suggested clonal diversity may have been underestimated. Epitopes outside the regions mutated in the B.1.351 and B.1.1.7 variants were reportedly recognized by nearly half of the unique spike-specific TCRs. The 56-69-year group was small, and its depth increase did not reach significance, likely because of low power. After two AZD1222 doses, both the breadth and the depth of spike-specific TCRs were significantly higher than at day 0 and than in MenACWY recipients. Because no samples from the day 14 peak response were available, repertoires could be characterized only after the peak T cell response.

Worth noting for this clone: Its antigen target is currently unknown. No clone much larger than this one lies a single base away; base qualities are absent.

The CDR3 regions of human TCRbeta chains were analyzed by immunosequencing. The published analysis was carried out like this. TCRs in the repertoires were compared against a reference library of SARS-CoV-2-specific TCRs that had been generated with the MIRA antigen-specificity platform. Breadth was defined as the fraction of unique TCRs that were SARS-CoV-2-associated. Depth was defined as the fraction of total T cells that were SARS-CoV-2-associated. Each spike-specific TCR was assigned to its reactive spike region and to a CD4 or CD8 class using the MIRA data. Log10-transformed breadth and depth values were compared by one-way ANOVA with Sidak's multiple comparisons tests. The source is immuneACCESS, and TCRdb retained only in-frame sequences with V and J called. Part of the clones is not carried over; for the studies checked, unresolved V genes explain less than half of this, and the remainder is unexplained. From that table come the V and J calls and clone size; the DNA was used to work out D and trimming. Recorded for this sample are approximately 93,000 clones; roughly 90% of them occurred a single time. The biggest ten clones account for about 6.1% of the sample.

The CDR3 numbers 16 residues from cysteine through phenylalanine. Only the CDR3 region is kept as DNA, spanning 48 bases read in frame from base 1. At the junction V is shortened by 4 bases and J by 6 bases; bases outside the gene matches: 10. Per the germline V gene, SGHDN is the CDR1 and FVKESK is the CDR2. The time point label on this specimen signifies: about 28 days (+/-7) after the second vaccine dose. AZD1222 recipients given second doses at about 4 weeks or at about 12 weeks were pooled, since spike-specific TCR depth and breadth were not found to differ between the two schedules. The vaccinee samples were drawn from two UK trials, COV001 and COV002, one of which was a single-blind randomized controlled phase 2/3 trial testing AZD1222 (ChAdOx1 nCoV-19) in healthy adults. For TCRbeta chain sequencing, PBMC samples were collected from trial participants at day 0 and at day 28 after the second dose.

The TCR sequence derives from an adult who received the AZD1222 COVID-19 vaccine. The receptor chain draws on TRBV14 and TRBJ2-2; TRBD2 agrees with 8 junctional bases. The sequenced sample was peripheral blood, obtained 28 days after the second AZD1222 dose. For the CDR3, the sequence is CASSPLLLAAAGELFF. The DNA sequence is TGTGCCAGCAGCCCACTGTTACTAGCGGCGGCCGGGGAGCTGTTTTTT.